One sample yielded the 23 T cell receptor beta chains listed below, sequenced in a study of CD8 T cells in Susac syndrome (dated 2019 in TCRdb). Receptors were amplified or captured by the immunoSEQ multiplex PCR assay. RNA was extracted using the RNeasy kit, and roughly 0.5 to 1 microgram was reverse transcribed with random hexamers. TCRdb reran the public reads through fastp at Q25 and MiXCR, keeping productive beta chains. Each CDR3 protein appears once, grouped with its most common genes and DNA. The sample table records roughly 150,000 distinct CDR3 sequences; about 94% of these occur just once. Around 0.21% of the sample lies in the top ten. The sample consisted of CD8+ T cells from PBMCs. These receptors were collected from a human donor with multiple sclerosis.

CDR3 residues: CASSFREGTSYEQYF. As DNA, the CDR3 is TGTGCCAGCAGCTTCCGGGAGGGGACATCCTACGAGCAGTACTTC. The V call is TRBV7-8, the J call TRBJ2-7, with 8 positions matching TRBD2. The CDR3 has 15 amino acids. After removal of 3 bases from V and 1 base from J, the junction contained 5 bases not matched to a gene. CDR1 is SGHVS, CDR2 FQNEAQ, per germline.

The gene calls are TRBV15 and TRBJ1-6, with a tentative D call TRBD1 (6 bases). V was pared by 4 bases and J by 13 bases, with 11 bases between. CDR1 is LNHNV and CDR2 is YYDKDF in the germline V gene (reference sequence). The CDR3 is 12 residues long. In nucleotides, the CDR3 is TGTGCCACCAGCACCCTACAGGGTCCCCTCCACTTT. Translated: CATSTLQGPLHF. The full variable domain, completed using reference TRBV15 and TRBJ1-6, is DAMVIQNPRYQVTQFGKPVTLSCSQTLNHNVMYWYQQKSSQAPKLLFHYYDKDFNNEADTPDNFQSRRPNTSFCFLDIRSPGLGDTAMYLCATSTLQGPLHFGNGTRLTVT.

This clonotype was counted a single time. The CDR3 DNA sequence: TGTGCCAGCACTGAGGACAGGCCCTCCTACAATGAGCAGTTCTTC. Translation: CASTEDRPSYNEQFF. V and J are TRBV6-2 or TRBV6-3 and TRBJ2-1; the match to TRBD1 covers 7 bases. Germline-derived CDR1 and CDR2 are MNHEY and SVGEGT. The CDR3 extends over 15 amino acids. Unmatched junction bases numbered 6, after V lost 7 bases and J lost 0 bases.

This chain connects TRBV9 to TRBJ1-1; D perhaps matches TRBD1 (6 bases). The CDR3 is 15 residues long. Germline CDR1 SGDLS, CDR2 YYNGEE. Deletions cut 0 bases from V and 8 bases from J, with 17 bases between. The CDR3 DNA reads TGTGCCAGCAGCGTAGCTAAGGGTTCAACAGGGGAAGCTTTCTTT. It encodes CASSVAKGSTGEAFF.

The rearrangement uses TRBV27 and TRBJ1-1; no definite D call. The germline CDR1 and CDR2 sequences are MNHEY and SMNVEV (reference sequence). Trimming took off 2 bases at V and 0 bases at J, with 10 bases between the two ends. The CDR3 spans 15 residues. CDR3 in DNA: TGTGCCAGCAGTTTAAGCCAGACTATGAACACTGAAGCTTTCTTT. Its protein is CASSLSQTMNTEAFF.

The J gene is TRBJ2-5, the V gene TRBV3-1, with D unclear. The CDR3 extends over 13 amino acids. Trimming removed 1 base at V and 2 bases at J, with 5 bases between. The germline V gene encodes CDR1 LGHDT and CDR2 YNNKEL (reference sequence). The CDR3 is CASSQVLQETQYF. The DNA of the CDR3 is TGTGCCAGCAGCCAAGTTCTGCAAGAGACCCAGTACTTC.

This chain connects TRBV27 to TRBJ2-3; perhaps TRBD1 as D (5 bases). Per the germline V gene, CDR1 is MNHEY and CDR2 is SMNVEV (reference sequence). The ends were cut back, 3 bases at V and 2 bases at J, with 15 bases in the middle. This CDR3 comprises 16 residues. CDR3 in amino acids: CASSFAGKLYTDTQYF. CDR3 nucleotide sequence: TGTGCCAGCAGTTTCGCAGGGAAACTATACACAGATACGCAGTATTTT.

V usage is TRBV23-1 and J usage is TRBJ2-2; D ambiguous. TRBV23-1 is recorded as an ORF, its role being uncertain. The CDR3 consists of 15 residues. V was clipped by 4 bases and J by 0 bases, with 9 bases between them. The CDR3 nucleotides are TGCGCCAGCAGTCCCCGAAGATCGAACACCGGGGAGCTGTTTTTT. Its translation is CASSPRRSNTGELFF.

This clonotype was counted once. The chain is built from TRBV24-1 and TRBJ2-1; D might be TRBD1 (6 bases). Germline V CDR1 and CDR2: KGHDR, SFDVKD. The V end was cut by 3 bases, the J end by 7 bases, with 9 bases between. The CDR3 consists of 13 residues. The CDR3 nucleotides are TGTGCCACCAGTGATCTCAGGGGAAATGAGCAGTTCTTC. Its translation is CATSDLRGNEQFF.

V gene TRBV20-1 combines with J gene TRBJ2-7, with D unresolved. Trimming stripped 1 base from V and 5 bases from J, with 15 bases between. CDR1 and CDR2 from the germline V gene are DFQATT and SNEGSKA (reference sequence). This CDR3 spans 14 amino acids. Here the CDR3 reads CSARATWLEDEQYF. CDR3 coding DNA: TGCAGTGCTAGAGCTACCTGGCTAGAGGACGAGCAGTACTTC.

This chain joins TRBV24-1 and TRBJ1-1, with a weak D call TRBD1 (6 bases). V was shortened by 1 base and J by 1 base, with 18 bases between the two germline ends. This CDR3 contains 18 residues. The germline V gene encodes CDR1 KGHDR and CDR2 SFDVKD. DNA for the CDR3: TGTGCCACCAGTGATTTTGTAGGCAGGGGAAGACAGAACACTGAAGCTTTCTTT. Protein: CATSDFVGRGRQNTEAFF.

The rearrangement joins TRBV20-1 to TRBJ1-5; D uncertain. Germline lookup yields CDR1 DFQATT and CDR2 SNEGSKA (reference sequence). Trimming cost V 6 bases and J 6 bases, with 24 bases left between them. The CDR3 has 16 residues. This CDR3 reads CSARPSVLGGRQPQHF. The CDR3 DNA sequence: TGCAGTGCGAGGCCCAGTGTCCTGGGCGGACGTCAGCCCCAGCATTTT.

This clonotype has a handful of counts. V usage is TRBV20-1 and J usage is TRBJ1-1; unclear D gene. The V gene lost 5 bases and the J gene lost 2 bases, with 9 bases spanning the gap. CDR3 length: 12 residues. Germline V gene sequence: CDR1 DFQATT, CDR2 SNEGSKA (reference sequence). In DNA, the CDR3 is TGCAGTGCTCCGACGGGCAACACTGAAGCTTTCTTT. It encodes CSAPTGNTEAFF.

The CDR3 DNA reads as TGTGCCACCAGCAGAGGGAACAAAGATACGCAGTATTTT. Translated, it gives CATSRGNKDTQYF. The chain links TRBV15 to TRBJ2-3, with D hard to call. Deletions cut 1 base from V and 5 bases from J, with 7 bases between. CDR1 and CDR2 from the germline V gene are LNHNV and YYDKDF (reference sequence). The CDR3 has 13 residues.

This chain uses TRBV3-1 with TRBJ2-5; 14 bases are a match to TRBD2. The CDR3 has 16 residues. V lost 5 bases and J lost 5; bases outside the gene matches: 7. Per germline, CDR1 LGHDT and CDR2 YNNKEL (reference sequence). CDR3 in DNA: TGTGCCAGCAGCTCTGGGACTAGCGGGGGTTATGAGACCCAGTACTTC. The encoded protein is CASSSGTSGGYETQYF.

The chain couples TRBV27 to TRBJ2-7; 12 positions match TRBD2. The junction had 13 bases not matched to a gene; V was cut back by 6 bases and J by 4 bases. This CDR3 spans 17 amino acids. Germline loops: CDR1 MNHEY, CDR2 SMNVEV (reference sequence). The CDR3 sequence: CASSLQPTSGGLYEQYF. The DNA for the CDR3 is TGTGCCAGCAGCCTCCAACCCACTAGCGGGGGGCTGTACGAGCAGTACTTC.

The chain uses TRBV12-3 or TRBV12-4 and TRBJ1-1; D uncertain. Trimming left V 6 bases short and J 3 bases short, with 14 bases between. The CDR3 extends over 14 amino acids. DNA for the CDR3: TGTGCCAGCAGGGAGACGGGGTACGACACTGAAGCTTTCTTT. The encoded protein is CASRETGYDTEAFF.

This chain uses TRBV27 with TRBJ2-7, with TRBD2 matching 7 bases. With 7 bases clipped from V and 7 bases from J, the junction kept 7 bases outside the gene matches. Germline CDR1 MNHEY, CDR2 SMNVEV (reference sequence). This CDR3 is 12 amino acids long. The CDR3 sequence: CASIGGGREQYF. The CDR3 DNA sequence: TGTGCCAGCATCGGGGGAGGGAGGGAGCAGTACTTC.

The chain is built from TRBV12-3 or TRBV12-4 and TRBJ2-7, with 10 bases fitting TRBD1. This CDR3 spans 16 amino acids. Trimming removed 8 bases from V and 2 bases from J; junction bases left unmatched: 12. The CDR3, as DNA: TGTGCCAGCGGGACGCGGGACAGGGGTCTCCCCTACGAGCAGTACTTC. Translated: CASGTRDRGLPYEQYF.

The chain employs TRBV7-9 and TRBJ1-2; a possible D gene is TRBD1 (5 bases). The CDR3 consists of 15 residues. V was pared by 2 bases and J by 0 bases, with 10 bases between. Germline CDR1 and CDR2: SEHNR and FQNEAQ (reference sequence). CDR3 amino acids: CASSLWDGPNYGYTF. In DNA, the CDR3 is TGTGCCAGCAGCTTATGGGACGGGCCTAACTATGGCTACACCTTC.

The chain uses TRBV21-1 and TRBJ2-5; the table's D call of TRBD1 was not tested on the DNA. TRBV21-1 counts as a pseudogene. The CDR3 sequence is 14 residues long. The CDR3 protein is CASPLGDREETQYF. Written as DNA, the CDR3 is TGTGCCAGCCCGCTCGGGGACAGGGAGGAGACCCAGTACTTC.

The chain carries TRBV15 and TRBJ2-2; D is unclear. The CDR3 runs 14 residues. Trimming stripped 0 bases from V and 6 bases from J, with 8 bases between. Germline loops: CDR1 LNHNV, CDR2 YYDKDF (reference sequence). The CDR3 bases are TGTGCCACCAGCAGAGATAAAGTTGCCGGGGAGCTGTTTTTT. Its translation: CATSRDKVAGELFF.

This sequence joins TRBV7-9 and TRBJ2-5; D ambiguous. Germline V gene sequence: CDR1 SEHNR, CDR2 FQNEAQ (reference sequence). CDR3 length: 15 amino acids. The V gene lost 4 bases and the J gene lost 10 bases, with 22 bases spanning the gap. CDR3: CASSSTILRPLDQYF. DNA for the CDR3: TGTGCCAGCAGCTCCACCATTTTACGTCCCCTCGACCAGTACTTC.